This T cell receptor beta chain was observed in a study of patients and donors after allogeneic stem cell transplantation (dated by TCRdb to between 2020 and 2021). The CDR3, from cysteine to phenylalanine, totals 12 residues. The entry retains the CDR3 DNA only, 36 bases that are in frame from base 1. Looking up the germline V gene yields CDR1 MGHDK and CDR2 SYGVNS. The junction carries 9 bases between V and J, which are trimmed by 4 bases and 6 bases respectively. The library came from RT-PCR. Instrument used: NextSeq 550. TCRdb reran the public reads through fastp at Q25 and MiXCR, keeping productive beta chains. Records with the same CDR3 protein are collapsed into one entry carrying the most frequent genes and DNA. The sample table lists about 160,000 distinct CDR3 sequences, 30% to 45% of them with a count of one. Of the sample, less than 60% falls within the top ten clones. To note about this clonotype: The antigen it binds to is not known. No much larger clone exists at a distance of one base, and base qualities are not known.

The rearranged segments are TRBV25-1 and TRBJ1-2; a confident D gene designation cannot be given. The sample was blood, either unsorted or a sorted T cell fraction (not recorded which). The sequence was collected from a human donor who was either an allogeneic HSCT recipient or a stem cell or donor lymphocyte infusion donor (not recorded which). It is not recorded whose cells these are; they may come from a transplant donor. The DNA is as follows: TGTGCCAGCAGTGGGTTTGGGGATGGCTACACCTTC. Its translation is CASSGFGDGYTF.